This T cell receptor beta chain was obtained from a study of cytomegalovirus exposure and HLA in healthy donors. CDR1 is SGHTA and CDR2 is FQGTGA in the germline V gene. V lost 5 bases to trimming and J lost 4 bases; unmatched junction nucleotides: 5. This CDR3 is built from 15 residues. General study results and limits: A later analysis associated approximately 17,000 TCR beta sequences with HLA alleles at a 0.05 false discovery rate. TCR beta chain V- and J-gene trimming was linked, in a later analysis, to a missense variant in DCLRE1C.

This clone showed up just a few times. Its antigen is undetermined. Primers included in the PCR were 60 Vbeta and 13 Jbeta primers. Original processing notes: An analysis that came later counted approximately 76 million unique TCR beta chains, 10 million to 11 million shared. Clones were read by immunoSEQ multiplex PCR, and TCRdb kept only the in-frame ones, dropping some. The DNA was the basis for D and trimming; V, J and clone size are from that table. The data show tens of thousands of clones, over 75% seen once. These donors counted as nominally healthy when sampled, but unrecorded immune exposures were likely.

The chain uses TRBV7-3 and TRBJ2-2; TRBD1 matches at 9 bases. Input material: PBMCs. The TCR originated in a middle-aged man in good health and CMV-seronegative. In DNA form, the CDR3 reads TGTGCCAGCAGCCAACAGGGGGCAAGCACCGGGGAGCTGTTTTTT. This gives the protein CASSQQGASTGELFF.